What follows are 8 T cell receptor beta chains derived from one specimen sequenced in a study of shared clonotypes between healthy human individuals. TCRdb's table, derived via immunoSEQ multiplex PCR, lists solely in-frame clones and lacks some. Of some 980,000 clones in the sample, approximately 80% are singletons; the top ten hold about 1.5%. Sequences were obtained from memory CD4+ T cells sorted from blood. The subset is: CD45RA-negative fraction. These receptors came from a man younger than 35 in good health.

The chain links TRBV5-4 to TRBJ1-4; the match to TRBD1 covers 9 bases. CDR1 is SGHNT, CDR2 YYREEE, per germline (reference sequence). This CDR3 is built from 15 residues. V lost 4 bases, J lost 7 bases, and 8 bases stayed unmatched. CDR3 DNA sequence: TGTGCCAGCAGCCAAACGGGACAGGGAACTGAAAAACTGTTTTTT. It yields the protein CASSQTGQGTEKLFF.

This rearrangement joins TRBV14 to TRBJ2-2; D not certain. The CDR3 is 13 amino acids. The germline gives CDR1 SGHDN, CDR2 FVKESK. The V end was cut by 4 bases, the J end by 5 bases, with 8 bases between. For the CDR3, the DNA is TGTGCCAGCAGCCTCCTTAGGACCGGGGAGCTGTTTTTT. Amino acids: CASSLLRTGELFF.

This chain's CDR3 is CASSRRATGTGNQPQHF. The CDR3, as DNA: TGTGCCAGCAGTCGCCGGGCCACAGGTACGGGCAATCAGCCCCAGCATTTT. The chain has TRBV27 and TRBJ1-5; perhaps TRBD1 as D (5 bases). The CDR3 loop spans 17 amino acids. V lost 5 bases to trimming and J lost 2 bases, with 19 bases between them. The germline gives CDR1 MNHEY, CDR2 SMNVEV (reference sequence).

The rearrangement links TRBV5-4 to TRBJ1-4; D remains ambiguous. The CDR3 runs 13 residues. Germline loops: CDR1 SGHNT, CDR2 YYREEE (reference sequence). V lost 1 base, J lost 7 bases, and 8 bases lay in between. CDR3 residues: CASSLPHTEKLFF. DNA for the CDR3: TGTGCCAGCAGCTTGCCACATACTGAAAAACTGTTTTTT.

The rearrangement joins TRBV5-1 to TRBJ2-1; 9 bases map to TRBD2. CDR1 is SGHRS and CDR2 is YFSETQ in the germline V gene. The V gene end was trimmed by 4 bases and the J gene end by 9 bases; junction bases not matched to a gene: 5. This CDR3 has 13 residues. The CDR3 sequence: CASSAGTSPEQFF. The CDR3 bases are TGCGCCAGCAGCGCCGGGACTAGCCCTGAGCAGTTCTTC.

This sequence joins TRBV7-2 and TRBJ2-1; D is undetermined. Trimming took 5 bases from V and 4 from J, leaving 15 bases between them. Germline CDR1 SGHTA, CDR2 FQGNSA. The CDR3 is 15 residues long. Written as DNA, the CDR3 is TGTGCCAGCAGCCTTAGCTGGGGTATTTACAATGAGCAGTTCTTC. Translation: CASSLSWGIYNEQFF.

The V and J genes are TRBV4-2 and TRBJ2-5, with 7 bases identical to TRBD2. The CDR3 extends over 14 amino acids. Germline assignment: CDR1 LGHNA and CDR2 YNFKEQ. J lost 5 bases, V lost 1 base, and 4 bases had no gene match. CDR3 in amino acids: CASSQGEGGETQYF. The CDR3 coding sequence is TGTGCCAGCAGCCAAGGCGAGGGAGGGGAGACCCAGTACTTC.

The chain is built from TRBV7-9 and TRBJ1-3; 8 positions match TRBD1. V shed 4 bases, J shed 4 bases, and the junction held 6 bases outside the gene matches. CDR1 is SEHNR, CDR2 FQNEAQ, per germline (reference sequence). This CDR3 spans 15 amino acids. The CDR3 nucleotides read TGTGCCAGCAGCTGGTGGACAGGGAGAGGAAACACCATATATTTT. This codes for CASSWWTGRGNTIYF.